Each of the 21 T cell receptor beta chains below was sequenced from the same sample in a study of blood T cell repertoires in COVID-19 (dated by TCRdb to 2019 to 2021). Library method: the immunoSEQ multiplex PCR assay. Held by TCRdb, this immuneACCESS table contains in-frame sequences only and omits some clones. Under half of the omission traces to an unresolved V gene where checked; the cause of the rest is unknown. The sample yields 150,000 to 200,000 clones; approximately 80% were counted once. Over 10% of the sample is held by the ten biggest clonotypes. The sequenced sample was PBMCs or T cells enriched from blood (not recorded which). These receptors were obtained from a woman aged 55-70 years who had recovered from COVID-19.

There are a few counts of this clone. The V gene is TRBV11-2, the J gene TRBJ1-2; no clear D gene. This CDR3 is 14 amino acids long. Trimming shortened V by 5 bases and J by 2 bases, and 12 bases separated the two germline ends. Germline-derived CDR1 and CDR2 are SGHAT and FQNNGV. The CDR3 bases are TGTGCCAGCAGCCCGCAGGCAGGCAACTATGGCTACACCTTC. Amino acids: CASSPQAGNYGYTF.

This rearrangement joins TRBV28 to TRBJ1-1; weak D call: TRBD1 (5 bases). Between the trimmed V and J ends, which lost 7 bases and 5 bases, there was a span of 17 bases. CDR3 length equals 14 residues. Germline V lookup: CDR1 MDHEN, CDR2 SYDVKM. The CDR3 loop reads CASTRRRGRTEAFF. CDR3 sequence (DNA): TGTGCCAGCACGCGAAGGAGGGGCCGTACTGAAGCTTTCTTT.

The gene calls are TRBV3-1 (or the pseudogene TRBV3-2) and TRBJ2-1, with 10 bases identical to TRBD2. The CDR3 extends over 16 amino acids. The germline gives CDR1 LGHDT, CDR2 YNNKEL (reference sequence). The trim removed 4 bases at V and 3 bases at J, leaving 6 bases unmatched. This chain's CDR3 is CASSRRTSGDYNEQFF. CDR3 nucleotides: TGTGCCAGCAGCCGCAGGACTAGCGGAGACTACAATGAGCAGTTCTTC.

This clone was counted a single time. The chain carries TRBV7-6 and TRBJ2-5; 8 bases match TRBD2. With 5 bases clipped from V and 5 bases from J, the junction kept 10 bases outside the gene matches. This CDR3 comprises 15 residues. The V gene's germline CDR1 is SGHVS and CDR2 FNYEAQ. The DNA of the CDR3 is TGTGCCAGCAGCAAAGGCGGGACTAGTGAGGAGACCCAGTACTTC. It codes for CASSKGGTSEETQYF.

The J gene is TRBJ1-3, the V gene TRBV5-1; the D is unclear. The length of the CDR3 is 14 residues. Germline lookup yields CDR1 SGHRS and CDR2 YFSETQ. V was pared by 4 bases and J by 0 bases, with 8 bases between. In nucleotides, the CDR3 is TGCGCCAGCAGCGTGGGGAGCTCTGGAAACACCATATATTTT. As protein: CASSVGSSGNTIYF.

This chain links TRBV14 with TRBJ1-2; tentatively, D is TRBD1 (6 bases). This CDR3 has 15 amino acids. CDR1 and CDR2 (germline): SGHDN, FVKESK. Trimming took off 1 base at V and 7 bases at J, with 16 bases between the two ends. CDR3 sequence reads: CASSQVGGAVAGYTF. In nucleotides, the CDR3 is TGTGCCAGCAGCCAAGTTGGGGGGGCCGTCGCTGGCTACACCTTC.

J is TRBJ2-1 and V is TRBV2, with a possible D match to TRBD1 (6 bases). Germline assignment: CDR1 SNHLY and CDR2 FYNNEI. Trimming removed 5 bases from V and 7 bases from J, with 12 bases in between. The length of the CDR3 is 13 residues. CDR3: CASSTTGKNEQFF. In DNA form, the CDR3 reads TGTGCCAGCAGTACCACAGGGAAGAATGAGCAGTTCTTC.

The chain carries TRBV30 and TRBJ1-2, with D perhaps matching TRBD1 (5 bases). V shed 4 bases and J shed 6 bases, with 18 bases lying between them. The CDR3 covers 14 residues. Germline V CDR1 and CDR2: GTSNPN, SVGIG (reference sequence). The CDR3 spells CAWTQAGRYNGYTF. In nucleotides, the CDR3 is TGTGCCTGGACGCAGGCAGGGAGGTATAATGGCTACACCTTC.

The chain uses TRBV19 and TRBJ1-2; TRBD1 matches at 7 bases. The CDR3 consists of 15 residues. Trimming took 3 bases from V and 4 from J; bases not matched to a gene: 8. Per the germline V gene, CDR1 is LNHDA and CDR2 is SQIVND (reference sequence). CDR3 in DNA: TGTGCCAGTAGTATTGGCAGGGGGACAGCCTATGGCTACACCTTC. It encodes CASSIGRGTAYGYTF.

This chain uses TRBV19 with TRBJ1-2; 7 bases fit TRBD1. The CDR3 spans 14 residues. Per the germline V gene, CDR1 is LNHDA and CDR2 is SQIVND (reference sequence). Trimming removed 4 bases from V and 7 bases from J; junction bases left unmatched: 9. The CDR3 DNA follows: TGTGCCAGTAGTACCCACTACAGGGGTAGTGGCTACACCTTC. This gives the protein CASSTHYRGSGYTF.

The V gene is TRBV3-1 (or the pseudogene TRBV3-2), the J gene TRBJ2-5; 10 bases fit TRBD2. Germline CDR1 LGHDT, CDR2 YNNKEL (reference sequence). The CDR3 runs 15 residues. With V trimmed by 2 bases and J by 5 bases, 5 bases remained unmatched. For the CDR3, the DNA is TGTGCCAGCAGCCAAACTAGCGGGGTGTGGGAGACCCAGTACTTC. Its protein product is CASSQTSGVWETQYF.

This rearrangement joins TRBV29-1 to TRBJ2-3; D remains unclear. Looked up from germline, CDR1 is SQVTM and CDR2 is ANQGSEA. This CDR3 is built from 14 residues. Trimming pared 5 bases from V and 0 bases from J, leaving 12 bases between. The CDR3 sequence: CSVNWQASTDTQYF. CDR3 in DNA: TGCAGCGTTAATTGGCAAGCGAGCACAGATACGCAGTATTTT.

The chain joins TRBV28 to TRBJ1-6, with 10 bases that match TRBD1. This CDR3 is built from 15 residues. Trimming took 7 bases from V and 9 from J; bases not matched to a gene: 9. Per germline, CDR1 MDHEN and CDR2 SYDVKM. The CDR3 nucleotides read TGTGCCAGCAACCCCCTCGGGACAGGGGTTTCACCCCTCCACTTT. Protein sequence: CASNPLGTGVSPLHF.

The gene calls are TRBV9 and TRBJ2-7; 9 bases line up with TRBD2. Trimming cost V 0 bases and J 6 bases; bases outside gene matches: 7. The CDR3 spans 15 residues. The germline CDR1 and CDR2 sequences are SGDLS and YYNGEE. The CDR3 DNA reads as TGTGCCAGCAGCGTAGTCGGGCGGGAGGGTTCCGAGCAGTACTTC. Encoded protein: CASSVVGREGSEQYF.

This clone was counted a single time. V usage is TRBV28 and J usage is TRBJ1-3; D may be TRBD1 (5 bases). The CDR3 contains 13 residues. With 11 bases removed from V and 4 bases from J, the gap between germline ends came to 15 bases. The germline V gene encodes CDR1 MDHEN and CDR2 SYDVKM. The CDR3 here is CAAGTAGGNTIYF. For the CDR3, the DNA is TGTGCCGCCGGAACGGCAGGGGGAAACACCATATATTTT.

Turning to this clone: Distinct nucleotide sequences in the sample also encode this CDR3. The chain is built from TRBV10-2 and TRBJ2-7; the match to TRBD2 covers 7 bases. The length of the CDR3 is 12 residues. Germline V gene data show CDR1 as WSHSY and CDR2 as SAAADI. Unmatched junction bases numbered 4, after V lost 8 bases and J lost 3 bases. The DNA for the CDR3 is TGCGCCAGCTCCTCTAGCGGCTACGAGCAGTACTTC. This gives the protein CASSSSGYEQYF.

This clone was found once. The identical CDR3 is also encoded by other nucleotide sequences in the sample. CDR3 in DNA: TGTGCCAGCAGCTTAGACAGAAATCAGCCCCAGCATTTT. This sequence encodes CASSLDRNQPQHF. This chain joins TRBV7-3 and TRBJ1-5; D might be TRBD1 (5 bases). The length of the CDR3 is 13 residues. The ends were cut back, 2 bases at V and 4 bases at J, with 6 bases in the middle. Per germline, CDR1 SGHTA and CDR2 FQGTGA.

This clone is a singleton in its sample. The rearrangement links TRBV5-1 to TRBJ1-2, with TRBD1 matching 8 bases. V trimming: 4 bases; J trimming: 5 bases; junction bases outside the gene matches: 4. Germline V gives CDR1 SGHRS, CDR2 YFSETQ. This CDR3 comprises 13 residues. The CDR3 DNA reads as TGCGCCAGCAGCCACGGACAGGGTTATGGCTACACCTTC. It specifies CASSHGQGYGYTF.

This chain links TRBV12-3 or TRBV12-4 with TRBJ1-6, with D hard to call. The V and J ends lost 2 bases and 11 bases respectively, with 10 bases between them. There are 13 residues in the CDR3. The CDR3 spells CASSLTVTAPLHF. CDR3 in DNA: TGTGCCAGCAGTTTAACGGTTACTGCACCCCTCCACTTT.

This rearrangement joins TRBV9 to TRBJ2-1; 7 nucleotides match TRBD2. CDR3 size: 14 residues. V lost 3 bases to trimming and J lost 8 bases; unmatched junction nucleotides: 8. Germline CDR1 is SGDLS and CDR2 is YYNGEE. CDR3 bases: TGTGCCAGCAGCGCCAAGGGCGGGAGCGATGAGCAGTTCTTC. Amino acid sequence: CASSAKGGSDEQFF.

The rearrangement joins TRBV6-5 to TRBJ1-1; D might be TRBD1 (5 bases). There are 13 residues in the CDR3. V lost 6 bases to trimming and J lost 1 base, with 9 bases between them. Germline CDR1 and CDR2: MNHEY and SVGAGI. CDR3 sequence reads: CASRATGNTEAFF. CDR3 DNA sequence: TGTGCCAGCAGGGCCACAGGGAACACTGAAGCTTTCTTT.